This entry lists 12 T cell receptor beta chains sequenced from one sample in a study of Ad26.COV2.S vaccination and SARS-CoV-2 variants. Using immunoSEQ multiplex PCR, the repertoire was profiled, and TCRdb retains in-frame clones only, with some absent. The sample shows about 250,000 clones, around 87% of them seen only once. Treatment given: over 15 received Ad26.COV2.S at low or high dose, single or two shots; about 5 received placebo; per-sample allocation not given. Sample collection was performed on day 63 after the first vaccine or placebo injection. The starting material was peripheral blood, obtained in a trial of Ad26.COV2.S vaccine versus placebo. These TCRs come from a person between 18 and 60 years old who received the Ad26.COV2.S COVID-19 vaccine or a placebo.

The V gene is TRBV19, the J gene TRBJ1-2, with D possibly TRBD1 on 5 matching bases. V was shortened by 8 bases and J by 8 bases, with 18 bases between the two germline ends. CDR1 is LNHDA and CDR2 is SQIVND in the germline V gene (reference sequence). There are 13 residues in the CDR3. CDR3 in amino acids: CASYPGALGGYTF. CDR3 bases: TGTGCCAGTTACCCTGGGGCTCTCGGGGGCTACACCTTC.

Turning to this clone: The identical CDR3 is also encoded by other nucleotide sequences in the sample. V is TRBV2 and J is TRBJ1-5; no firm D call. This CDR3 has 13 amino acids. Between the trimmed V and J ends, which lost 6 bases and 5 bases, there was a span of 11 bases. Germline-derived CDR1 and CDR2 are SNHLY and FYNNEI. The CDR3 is CASSPNRDQPQHF. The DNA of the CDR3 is TGTGCCAGCAGCCCGAATCGGGATCAGCCCCAGCATTTT.

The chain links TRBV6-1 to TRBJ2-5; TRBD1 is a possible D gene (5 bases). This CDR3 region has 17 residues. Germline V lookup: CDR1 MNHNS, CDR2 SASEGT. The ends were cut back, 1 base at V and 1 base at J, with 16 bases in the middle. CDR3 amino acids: CASSEERVVQGQETQYF. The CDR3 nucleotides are TGTGCCAGCAGTGAAGAGCGAGTGGTTCAGGGCCAAGAGACCCAGTACTTC.

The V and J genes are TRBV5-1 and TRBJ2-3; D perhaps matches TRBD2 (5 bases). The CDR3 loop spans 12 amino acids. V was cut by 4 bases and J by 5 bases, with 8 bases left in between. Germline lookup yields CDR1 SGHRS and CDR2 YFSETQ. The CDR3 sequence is CASSREGDTQYF. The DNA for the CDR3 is TGCGCCAGCAGCCGCGAGGGAGATACGCAGTATTTT.

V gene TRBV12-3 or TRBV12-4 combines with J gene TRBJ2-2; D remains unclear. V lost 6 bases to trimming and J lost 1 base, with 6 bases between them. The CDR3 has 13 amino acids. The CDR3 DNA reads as TGTGCCAGCAGGCAGCTGAACACCGGGGAGCTGTTTTTT. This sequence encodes CASRQLNTGELFF.

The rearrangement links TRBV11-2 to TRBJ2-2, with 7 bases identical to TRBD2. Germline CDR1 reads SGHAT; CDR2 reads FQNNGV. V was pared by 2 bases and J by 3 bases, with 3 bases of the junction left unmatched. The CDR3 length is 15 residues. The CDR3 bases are TGTGCCAGCAGCTTAAGCGGGGTTCACACCGGGGAGCTGTTTTTT. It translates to CASSLSGVHTGELFF.

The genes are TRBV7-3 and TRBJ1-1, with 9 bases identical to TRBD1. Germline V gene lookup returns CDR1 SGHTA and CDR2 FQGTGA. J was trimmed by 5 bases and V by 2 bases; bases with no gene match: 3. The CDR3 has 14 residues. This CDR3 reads CASSLVGQGTEAFF. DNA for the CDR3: TGTGCCAGCAGCTTAGTGGGACAGGGAACTGAAGCTTTCTTT.

CDR3 amino acids: CASSQDLGQGNYGYTF. The CDR3 DNA reads TGCGCCAGCAGCCAAGATCTGGGACAGGGAAACTATGGCTACACCTTC. The rearrangement uses TRBV4-3 and TRBJ1-2; 9 nucleotides line up with TRBD1. The CDR3 extends over 16 amino acids. J gave up 2 bases and V 0 bases, and 4 bases lay outside the gene matches. From germline, CDR1 is LGHNA and CDR2 YSLEER.

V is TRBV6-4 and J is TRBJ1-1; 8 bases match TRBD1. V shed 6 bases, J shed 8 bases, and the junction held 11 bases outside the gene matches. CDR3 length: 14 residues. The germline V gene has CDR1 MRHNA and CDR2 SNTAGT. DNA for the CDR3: TGTGCCAGCAGGGCGACAGGGGCCGCCGGAGAAGCTTTCTTT. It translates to CASRATGAAGEAFF.

The CDR3 loop reads CASSPPGISNNEQFF. CDR3 in DNA: TGTGCCAGCAGCCCCCCCGGTATTTCTAACAATGAGCAGTTCTTC. This rearrangement joins TRBV7-9 to TRBJ2-1; D is undetermined. Germline CDR1 reads SEHNR; CDR2 reads FQNEAQ (reference sequence). The CDR3 extends over 15 amino acids. Trimming cost V 5 bases and J 5 bases, with 16 bases left between them.

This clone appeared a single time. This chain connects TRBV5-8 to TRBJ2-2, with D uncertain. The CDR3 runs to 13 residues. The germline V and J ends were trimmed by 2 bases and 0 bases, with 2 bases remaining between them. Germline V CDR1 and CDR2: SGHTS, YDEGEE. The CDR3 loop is CASSLTNTGELFF. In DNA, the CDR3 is TGTGCCAGCAGCTTAACGAACACCGGGGAGCTGTTTTTT.

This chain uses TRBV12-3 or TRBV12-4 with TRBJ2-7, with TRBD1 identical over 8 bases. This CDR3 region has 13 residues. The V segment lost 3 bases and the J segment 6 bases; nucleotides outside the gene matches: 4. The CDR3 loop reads CASSFDGTGEQYF. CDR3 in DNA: TGTGCCAGCAGTTTTGACGGGACAGGCGAGCAGTACTTC.